The T cell receptor beta chain described here comes from a study of T cell responses to AZD1222 COVID-19 vaccine. As regards this clone: Its matching antigen is unknown.

Some clones are missing from TCRdb's copy, which holds only in-frame ones; the method was immunoSEQ multiplex PCR. In the table there are fewer than 150,000 clones, approximately 89% of which are singletons. Germline V gene lookup returns CDR1 MNHEY and CDR2 SVGEGT. The V segment lost 5 bases and the J segment 6 bases; nucleotides outside the gene matches: 7. This CDR3 has 14 amino acids. Overall study results and limits: Seropositive at baseline were only a handful of AZD1222 recipients. Sampling that yielded the repertoires occurred only after the peak T cell response.

The genes are TRBV6-2 or TRBV6-3 and TRBJ1-2, with 9 bases identical to TRBD1. Source: peripheral blood, taken on day 0 of AZD1222 vaccination. The receptor comes from an adult in good health. CDR3 DNA: TGTGCCAGCAGTAACACAGGGGGCGCGAATGGCTACACCTTC. Translating gives CASSNTGGANGYTF.